The 17 T cell receptor beta chains reported below all come from one sample, sequenced in a study of shared clonotypes between healthy human individuals. Sequenced by immunoSEQ multiplex PCR; TCRdb stores in-frame clones only, minus some. The sample holds 2 million to 2.5 million clones, roughly 95% seen once. Sequenced material: naive CD4+ T cells sorted from blood. Regarding subset: CD45RA+ positively selected. The receptors come from a man aged 18 to 29 in good health.

This chain joins TRBV5-4 and TRBJ1-5, with D possibly TRBD1 on 5 matching bases. From germline, CDR1 is SGHNT and CDR2 YYREEE (reference sequence). This CDR3 region has 15 residues. The V gene lost 2 bases and the J gene lost 7 bases, with 16 bases spanning the gap. CDR3 sequence: CASSFQTGREQPQHF. The CDR3 bases are TGTGCCAGCAGCTTTCAAACGGGCAGGGAACAGCCCCAGCATTTT.

V usage is TRBV5-1 and J usage is TRBJ1-1, with 8 bases lining up with TRBD1. CDR1 and CDR2 (germline): SGHRS, YFSETQ. The CDR3 contains 14 residues. The V gene end was trimmed by 4 bases and the J gene end by 2 bases; junction bases not matched to a gene: 4. Written as DNA, the CDR3 is TGCGCCAGCAGCCACGACAGGGGTAACACTGAAGCTTTCTTT. Amino acid sequence: CASSHDRGNTEAFF.

This rearrangement joins TRBV10-3 to TRBJ2-1, with TRBD2 matching over 14 bases. The V gene's germline CDR1 is ENHRY and CDR2 SYGVKD. After removal of 3 bases from V and 6 bases from J, the junction contained 4 bases not matched to a gene. The CDR3 has 16 amino acids. The CDR3 protein is CAISEYGTSGSNEQFF. CDR3 coding DNA: TGTGCCATCAGTGAATACGGGACTAGCGGGAGCAATGAGCAGTTCTTC.

This chain links TRBV29-1 with TRBJ1-5; D perhaps matches TRBD1 (5 bases). The CDR3 has 13 residues. Germline loops: CDR1 SQVTM, CDR2 ANQGSEA. Trimming took off 4 bases at V and 6 bases at J, with 13 bases between the two ends. The CDR3 sequence is CSVVEGVFQPQHF. The CDR3 bases are TGCAGCGTTGTGGAAGGGGTCTTTCAGCCCCAGCATTTT.

V usage is TRBV4-1 and J usage is TRBJ2-1; the match to TRBD2 covers 9 bases. CDR1 MGHRA and CDR2 YSYEKL come from the germline V gene. The junction had 9 bases not matched to a gene; V was cut back by 4 bases and J by 5 bases. The CDR3 is 16 amino acids. The CDR3 spells CASSPLGGRADNEQFF. The CDR3 nucleotides read TGCGCCAGCAGCCCCCTTGGCGGGAGGGCGGACAATGAGCAGTTCTTC.

V usage is TRBV7-2 and J usage is TRBJ1-1; D may be TRBD1 (6 bases). V was pared by 6 bases and J by 0 bases, with 11 bases between. Germline V lookup: CDR1 SGHTA, CDR2 FQGNSA. This CDR3 comprises 14 residues. DNA for the CDR3: TGTGCCAGCAGTCGGGACAATCTGAACACTGAAGCTTTCTTT. Its translation is CASSRDNLNTEAFF.

CDR3 region: CAWKQLGQLIGYTF. The DNA of the CDR3 is TGTGCCTGGAAACAACTGGGACAGCTTATTGGCTACACCTTC. The chain uses TRBV30 and TRBJ1-2; 7 bases agree with TRBD1. The CDR3 covers 14 residues. The V and J ends lost 4 bases and 7 bases, in that order; junction bases with no gene match: 12. Germline CDR1 reads GTSNPN; CDR2 reads SVGIG (reference sequence).

This chain uses TRBV7-9 with TRBJ2-3; D gene unclear. V gave up 1 base and J gave up 6 bases, with 11 bases separating them. Looked up from germline, CDR1 is SEHNR and CDR2 is FQNEAQ (reference sequence). The CDR3 is 14 residues long. The CDR3 coding sequence is TGTGCCAGCAGCTTAGAGGAATCCCGGGATACGCAGTATTTT. Protein product: CASSLEESRDTQYF.

The gene calls are TRBV5-1 and TRBJ2-2, with D possibly being TRBD2 (5 bases). The CDR3 sequence is 15 residues long. V was shortened by 4 bases and J by 3 bases, with 13 bases between the two germline ends. Germline assignment: CDR1 SGHRS and CDR2 YFSETQ. CDR3 nucleotides: TGCGCCAGCAGCCCCCGACCCGGGGACACCGGGGAGCTGTTTTTT. It specifies CASSPRPGDTGELFF.

J is TRBJ1-2 and V is TRBV7-2, with 11 bases matching TRBD1. V was pared by 5 bases and J by 4 bases, with 6 bases of the junction left unmatched. CDR3 length: 15 amino acids. CDR1 SGHTA and CDR2 FQGNSA come from the germline V gene. The CDR3, as DNA: TGTGCCAGCAGCGACCGGGACAGGGGGGTCTATGGCTACACCTTC. This codes for CASSDRDRGVYGYTF. Full variable domain (remainder filled in from reference TRBV7-2 and TRBJ1-2): GAGVSQSPSNKVTEKGKDVELRCDPISGHTALYWYRQSLGQGLEFLIYFQGNSAPDKSGLPSDRFSAERTGGSVSTLTIQRTQQEDSAVYLCASSDRDRGVYGYTFGSGTRLTVV.

Points on this clone: This CDR3 is also generated by other DNA sequences in the sample. V usage is TRBV5-6 and J usage is TRBJ2-7; 15 positions match TRBD2. Germline assignment: CDR1 SGHDT and CDR2 YYEEEE. V lost 4 bases and J lost 4; bases outside the gene matches: 3. The CDR3 is made up of 15 amino acids. The CDR3 loop reads CASSPGLAGGYEQYF. CDR3 in DNA: TGTGCCAGCAGCCCGGGACTAGCGGGAGGTTACGAGCAGTACTTC.

The CDR3 sequence is CASSSRQPYEQYF. The CDR3 DNA reads TGTGCCAGCAGTTCCCGACAGCCCTACGAGCAGTACTTC. The rearrangement uses TRBV27 and TRBJ2-7; D is possibly TRBD1 (5 bases). Germline CDR1 reads MNHEY; CDR2 reads SMNVEV (reference sequence). V lost 4 bases and J 2 bases, leaving 9 bases between the germline ends. This CDR3 region has 13 residues.

To note about this clone: Other DNA sequences from this sample encode an identical CDR3 as well. The V call is TRBV19, the J call TRBJ1-3, with a weak D call TRBD1 (5 bases). Trimming left V 3 bases short and J 0 bases short, with 12 bases between. CDR1 and CDR2 from the germline V gene are LNHDA and SQIVND (reference sequence). This CDR3 is built from 16 residues. The CDR3: CASSIAGQSSGNTIYF. CDR3 nucleotide sequence: TGTGCCAGTAGTATTGCAGGGCAGAGCTCTGGAAACACCATATATTTT. The complete variable domain, with remaining parts taken from reference TRBV19 and TRBJ1-3, reads DGGITQSPKYLFRKEGQNVTLSCEQNLNHDAMYWYRQDPGQGLRLIYYSQIVNDFQKGDIAEGYSVSREKKESFPLTVTSAQKNPTAFYLCASSIAGQSSGNTIYFGEGSWLTVV.

The chain joins TRBV6-6 to TRBJ2-4, with TRBD2 matching 11 bases. CDR1 and CDR2 (germline): MNHNY, SVGAGI (reference sequence). The length of the CDR3 is 16 residues. Trimming cost V 5 bases and J 4 bases; bases outside gene matches: 7. The CDR3 DNA reads TGTGCCAGCAGTCCGACTAGCGGGAAGACTAAAAACATTCAGTACTTC. The encoded protein is CASSPTSGKTKNIQYF.

The CDR3 DNA follows: TGTGCCTGGAGCAGCGGGACCGGGAACACTGAAGCTTTCTTT. This codes for CAWSSGTGNTEAFF. V is TRBV30 and J is TRBJ1-1; TRBD1 is a possible D gene (5 bases). Germline-derived CDR1 and CDR2 are GTSNPN and SVGIG (reference sequence). The CDR3 loop spans 14 amino acids. Trimming cost V 3 bases and J 1 base, with 12 bases left between them.

V and J are TRBV27 and TRBJ1-1; 7 bases are shared with TRBD1. Per the germline V gene, CDR1 is MNHEY and CDR2 is SMNVEV (reference sequence). Unmatched junction bases numbered 8, after V lost 6 bases and J lost 4 bases. CDR3 length equals 14 residues. CDR3 DNA sequence: TGTGCCAGCAGATCGACAGGGACAACCACTGAAGCTTTCTTT. It specifies CASRSTGTTTEAFF.

This chain uses TRBV6-5 with TRBJ2-5; no clear D gene. This CDR3 contains 12 residues. V was shortened by 6 bases and J by 4 bases, with 9 bases between the two germline ends. Germline values: CDR1 MNHEY, CDR2 SVGAGI. The CDR3 bases are TGTGCCAGCAGGGGTAGTGGAGAGACCCAGTACTTC. Its protein is CASRGSGETQYF.